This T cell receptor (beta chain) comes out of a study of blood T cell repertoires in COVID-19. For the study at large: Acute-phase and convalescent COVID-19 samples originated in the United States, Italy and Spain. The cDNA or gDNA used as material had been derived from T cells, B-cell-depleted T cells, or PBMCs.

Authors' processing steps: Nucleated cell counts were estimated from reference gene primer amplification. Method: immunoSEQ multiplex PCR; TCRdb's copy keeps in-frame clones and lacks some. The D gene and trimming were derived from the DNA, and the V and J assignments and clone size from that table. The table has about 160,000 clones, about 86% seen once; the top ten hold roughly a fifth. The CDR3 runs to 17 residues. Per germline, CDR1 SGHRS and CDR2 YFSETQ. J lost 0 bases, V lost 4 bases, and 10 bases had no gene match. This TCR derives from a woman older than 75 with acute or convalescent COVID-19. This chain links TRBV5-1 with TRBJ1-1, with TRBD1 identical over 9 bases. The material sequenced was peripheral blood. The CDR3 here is CASSTRQGDSVNTEAFF. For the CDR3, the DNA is TGCGCCAGCAGCACGAGACAGGGGGATAGTGTGAACACTGAAGCTTTCTTT.